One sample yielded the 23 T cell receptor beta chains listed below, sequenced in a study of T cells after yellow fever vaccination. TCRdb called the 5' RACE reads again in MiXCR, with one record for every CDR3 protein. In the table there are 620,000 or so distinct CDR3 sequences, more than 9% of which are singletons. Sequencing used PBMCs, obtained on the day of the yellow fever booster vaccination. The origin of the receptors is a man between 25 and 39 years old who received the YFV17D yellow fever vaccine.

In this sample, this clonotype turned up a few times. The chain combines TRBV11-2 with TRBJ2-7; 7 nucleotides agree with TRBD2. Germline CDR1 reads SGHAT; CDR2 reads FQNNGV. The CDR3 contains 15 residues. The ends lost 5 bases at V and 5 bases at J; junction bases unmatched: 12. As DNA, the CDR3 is TGTGCCAGCAGCCATCCTCGACTAGCTATGCACGAGCAGTACTTC. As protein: CASSHPRLAMHEQYF.

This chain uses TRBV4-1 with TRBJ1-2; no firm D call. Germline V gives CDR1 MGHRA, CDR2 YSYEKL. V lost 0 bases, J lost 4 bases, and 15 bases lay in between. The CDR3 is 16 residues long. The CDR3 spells CASSQDLGLGSYGYTF. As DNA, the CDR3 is TGCGCCAGCAGCCAAGATCTGGGATTAGGCAGCTATGGCTACACCTTC.

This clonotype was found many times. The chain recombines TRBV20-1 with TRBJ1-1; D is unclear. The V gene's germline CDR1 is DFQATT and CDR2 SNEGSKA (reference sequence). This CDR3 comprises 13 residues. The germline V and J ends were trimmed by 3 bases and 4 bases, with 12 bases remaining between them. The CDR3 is CSASWGGGTEAFF. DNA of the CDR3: TGCAGTGCTAGCTGGGGTGGAGGCACTGAAGCTTTCTTT.

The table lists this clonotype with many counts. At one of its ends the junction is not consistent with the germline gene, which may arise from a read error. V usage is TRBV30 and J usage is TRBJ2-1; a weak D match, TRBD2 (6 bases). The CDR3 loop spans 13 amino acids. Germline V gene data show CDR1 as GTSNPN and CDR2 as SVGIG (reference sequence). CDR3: CACSGTSINEQFF. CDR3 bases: TGTGCCTGCAGTGGGACTTCCATAAATGAGCAGTTCTTC. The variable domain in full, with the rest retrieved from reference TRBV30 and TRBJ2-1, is SQTIHQWPATLVQPVGSPLSLECTVEGTSNPNLYWYRQAAGRGLQLLFYSVGIGQISSEVPQNLSASRPQDRQFILSSKKLLLSDSGFYLCACSGTSINEQFFGPGTRLTVL.

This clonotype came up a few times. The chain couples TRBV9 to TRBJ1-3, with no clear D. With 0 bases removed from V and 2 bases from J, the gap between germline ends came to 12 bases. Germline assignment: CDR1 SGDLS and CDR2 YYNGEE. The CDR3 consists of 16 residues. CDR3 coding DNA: TGTGCCAGCAGCGTAGGGGAGGAAGGCCCTGGAAACACCATATATTTT. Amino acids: CASSVGEEGPGNTIYF.

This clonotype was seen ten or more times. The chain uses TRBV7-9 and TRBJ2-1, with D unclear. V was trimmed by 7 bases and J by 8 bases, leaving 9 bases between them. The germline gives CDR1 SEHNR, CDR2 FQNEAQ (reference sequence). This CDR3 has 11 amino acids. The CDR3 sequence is CASTRTDEQFF. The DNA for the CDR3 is TGTGCCAGCACCCGGACCGATGAGCAGTTCTTC.

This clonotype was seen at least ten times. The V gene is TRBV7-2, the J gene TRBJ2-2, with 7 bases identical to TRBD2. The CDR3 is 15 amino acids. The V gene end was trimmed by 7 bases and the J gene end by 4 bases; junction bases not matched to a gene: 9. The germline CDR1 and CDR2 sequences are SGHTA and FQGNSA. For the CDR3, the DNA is TGTGCCAGCATGAGACTAGCTGCGGGCACCGGGGAGCTGTTTTTT. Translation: CASMRLAAGTGELFF. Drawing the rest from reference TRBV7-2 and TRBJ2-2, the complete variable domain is GAGVSQSPSNKVTEKGKDVELRCDPISGHTALYWYRQSLGQGLEFLIYFQGNSAPDKSGLPSDRFSAERTGGSVSTLTIQRTQQEDSAVYLCASMRLAAGTGELFFGEGSRLTVL.

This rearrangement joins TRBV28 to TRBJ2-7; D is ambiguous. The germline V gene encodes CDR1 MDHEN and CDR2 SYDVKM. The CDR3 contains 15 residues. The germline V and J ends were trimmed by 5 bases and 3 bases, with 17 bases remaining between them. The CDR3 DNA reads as TGTGCCAGCAGTCCGCCAGAAGCCCTTATCTACGAGCAGTACTTC. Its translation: CASSPPEALIYEQYF.

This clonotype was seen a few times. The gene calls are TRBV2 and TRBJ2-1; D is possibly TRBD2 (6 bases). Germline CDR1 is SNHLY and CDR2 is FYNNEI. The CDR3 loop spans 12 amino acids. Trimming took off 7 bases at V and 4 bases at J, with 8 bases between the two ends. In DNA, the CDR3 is TGTGCCAGCATAAGCGGGTACAATGAGCAGTTCTTC. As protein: CASISGYNEQFF.

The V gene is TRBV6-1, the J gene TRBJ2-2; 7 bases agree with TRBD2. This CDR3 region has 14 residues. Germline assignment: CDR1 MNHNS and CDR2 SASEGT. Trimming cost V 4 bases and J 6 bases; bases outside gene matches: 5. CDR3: CASSAGGVAGELFF. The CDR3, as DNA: TGTGCCAGCAGTGCGGGGGGAGTGGCCGGGGAGCTGTTTTTT.

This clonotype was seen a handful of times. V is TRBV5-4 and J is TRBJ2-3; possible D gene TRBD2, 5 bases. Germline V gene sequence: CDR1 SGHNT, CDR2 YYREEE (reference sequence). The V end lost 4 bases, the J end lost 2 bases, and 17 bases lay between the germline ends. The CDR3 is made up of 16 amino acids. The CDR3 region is CASSRPGSLVTDTQYF. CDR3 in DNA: TGTGCCAGCAGCCGCCCGGGGTCCTTAGTCACAGATACGCAGTATTTT. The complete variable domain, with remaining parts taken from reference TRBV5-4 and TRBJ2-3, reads ETGVTQSPTHLIKTRGQQVTLRCSSQSGHNTVSWYQQALGQGPQFIFQYYREEENGRGNFPPRFSGLQFPNYSSELNVNALELDDSALYLCASSRPGSLVTDTQYFGPGTRLTVL.

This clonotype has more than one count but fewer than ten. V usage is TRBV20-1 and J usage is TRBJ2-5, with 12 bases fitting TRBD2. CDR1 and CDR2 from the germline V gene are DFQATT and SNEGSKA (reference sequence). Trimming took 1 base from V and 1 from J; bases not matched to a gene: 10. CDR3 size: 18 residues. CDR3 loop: CSARGTTSGRGPQETQYF. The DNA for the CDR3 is TGCAGTGCTAGAGGCACGACTAGCGGGAGAGGTCCCCAAGAGACCCAGTACTTC.

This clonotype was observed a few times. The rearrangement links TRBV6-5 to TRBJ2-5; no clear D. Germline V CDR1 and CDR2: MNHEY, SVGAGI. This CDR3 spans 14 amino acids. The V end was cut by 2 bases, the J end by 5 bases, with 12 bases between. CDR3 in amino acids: CASSYGRMGETQYF. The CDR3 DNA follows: TGTGCCAGCAGTTACGGCCGCATGGGGGAGACCCAGTACTTC.

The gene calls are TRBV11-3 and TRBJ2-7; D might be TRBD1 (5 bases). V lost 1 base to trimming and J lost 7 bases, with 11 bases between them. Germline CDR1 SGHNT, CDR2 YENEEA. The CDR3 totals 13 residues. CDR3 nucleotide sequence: TGTGCCAGCAGCTTAGGGACATGGTCTGAGCAGTACTTC. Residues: CASSLGTWSEQYF.

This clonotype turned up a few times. The CDR3 nucleotides read TGTGCCAGCGCCCTGGTACAGGGGACTTGGGCTAGCGGAGACTCCTACGAGCAGTACTTC. Residues: CASALVQGTWASGDSYEQYF. This chain links TRBV18 with TRBJ2-7, with D possibly being TRBD1 or TRBD2 (7 bases each). The length of the CDR3 is 20 residues. Germline CDR1 and CDR2: KGHSH and LQKENI. Trimming cost V 8 bases and J 0 bases, with 32 bases left between them.

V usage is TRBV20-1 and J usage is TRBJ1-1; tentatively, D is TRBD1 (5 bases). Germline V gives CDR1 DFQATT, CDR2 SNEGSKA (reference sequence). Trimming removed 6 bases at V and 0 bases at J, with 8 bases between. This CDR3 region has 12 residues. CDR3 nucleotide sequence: TGCAGTGCCGGGACGGTGAACACTGAAGCTTTCTTT. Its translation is CSAGTVNTEAFF.

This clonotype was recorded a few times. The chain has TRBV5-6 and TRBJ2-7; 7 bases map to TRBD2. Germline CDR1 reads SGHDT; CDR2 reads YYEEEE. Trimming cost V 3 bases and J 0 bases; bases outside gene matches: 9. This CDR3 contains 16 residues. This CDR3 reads CASSSVRGGSSYEQYF. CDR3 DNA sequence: TGTGCCAGCAGCTCCGTGAGGGGAGGGAGCTCCTACGAGCAGTACTTC.

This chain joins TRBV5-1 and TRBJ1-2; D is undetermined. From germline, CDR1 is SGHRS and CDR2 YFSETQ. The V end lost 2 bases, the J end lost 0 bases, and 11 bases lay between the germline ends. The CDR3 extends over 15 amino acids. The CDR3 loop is CASSFGNLANYGYTF. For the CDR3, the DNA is TGCGCCAGCAGCTTCGGGAATTTAGCTAACTATGGCTACACCTTC.

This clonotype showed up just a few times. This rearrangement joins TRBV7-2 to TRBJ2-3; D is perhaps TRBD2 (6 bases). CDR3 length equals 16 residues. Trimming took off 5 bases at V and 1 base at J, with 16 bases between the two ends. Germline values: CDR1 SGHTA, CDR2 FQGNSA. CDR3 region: CASSHPRELGTDTQYF. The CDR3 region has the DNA TGTGCCAGCAGCCACCCCCGGGAGTTGGGCACAGATACGCAGTATTTT.

The CDR3 bases are TGTGCCAGTAAGCGTCCCAATCAGCCCCAGCATTTT. It yields the protein CASKRPNQPQHF. J is TRBJ1-5 and V is TRBV19; D unclear. This CDR3 region has 12 residues. The V end lost 7 bases, the J end lost 3 bases, and 7 bases lay between the germline ends. CDR1 LNHDA and CDR2 SQIVND come from the germline V gene (reference sequence). The complete variable domain, with remaining parts taken from reference TRBV19 and TRBJ1-5, reads DGGITQSPKYLFRKEGQNVTLSCEQNLNHDAMYWYRQDPGQGLRLIYYSQIVNDFQKGDIAEGYSVSREKKESFPLTVTSAQKNPTAFYLCASKRPNQPQHFGDGTRLSIL.

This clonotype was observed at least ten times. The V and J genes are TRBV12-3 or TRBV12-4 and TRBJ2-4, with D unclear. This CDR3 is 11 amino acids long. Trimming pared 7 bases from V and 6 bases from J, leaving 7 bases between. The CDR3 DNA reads TGTGCCAGCACCTTGGGAAACATTCAGTACTTC. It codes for CASTLGNIQYF.

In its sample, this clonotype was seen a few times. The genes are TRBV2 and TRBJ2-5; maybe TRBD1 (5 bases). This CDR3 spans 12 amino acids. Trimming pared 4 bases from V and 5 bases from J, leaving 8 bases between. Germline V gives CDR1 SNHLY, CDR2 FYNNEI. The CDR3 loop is CASSGRDETQYF. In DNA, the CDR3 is TGTGCCAGCAGTGGCAGGGATGAGACCCAGTACTTC. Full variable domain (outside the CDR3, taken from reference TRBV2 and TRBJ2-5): EPEVTQTPSHQVTQMGQEVILRCVPISNHLYFYWYRQILGQKVEFLVSFYNNEISEKSEIFDDQFSVERPDGSNFTLKIRSTKLEDSAMYFCASSGRDETQYFGPGTRLLVL.

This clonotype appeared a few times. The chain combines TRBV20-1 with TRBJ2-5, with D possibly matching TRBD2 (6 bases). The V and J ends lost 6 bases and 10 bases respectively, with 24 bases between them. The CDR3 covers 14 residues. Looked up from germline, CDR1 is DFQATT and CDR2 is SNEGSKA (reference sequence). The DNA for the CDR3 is TGCAGTGCCTTCCCCCCCGGGGGAGGAGGGAGCCAGTACTTC. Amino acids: CSAFPPGGGGSQYF.